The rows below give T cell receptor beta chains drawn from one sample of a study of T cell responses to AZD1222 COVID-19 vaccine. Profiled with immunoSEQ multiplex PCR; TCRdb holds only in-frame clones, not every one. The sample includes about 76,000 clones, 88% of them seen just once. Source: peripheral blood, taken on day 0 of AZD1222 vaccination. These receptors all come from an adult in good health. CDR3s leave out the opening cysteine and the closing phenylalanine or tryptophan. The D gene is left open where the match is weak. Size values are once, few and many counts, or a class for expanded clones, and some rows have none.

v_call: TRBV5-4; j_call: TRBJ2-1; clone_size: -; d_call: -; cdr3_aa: ASSPRRFQEAYNEQF
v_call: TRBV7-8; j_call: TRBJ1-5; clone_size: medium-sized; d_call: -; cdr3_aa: ASSFDWVSPQH
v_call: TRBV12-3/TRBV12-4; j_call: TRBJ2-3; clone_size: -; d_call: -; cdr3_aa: ASSFSTDTQY
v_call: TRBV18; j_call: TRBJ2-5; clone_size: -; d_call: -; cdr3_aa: ASSPATKETQY
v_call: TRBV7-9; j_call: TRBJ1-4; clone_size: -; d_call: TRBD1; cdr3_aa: ASSRDRGDEKLF
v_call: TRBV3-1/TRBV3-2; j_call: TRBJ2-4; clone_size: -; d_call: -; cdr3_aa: ASSQPGYNKNIQY
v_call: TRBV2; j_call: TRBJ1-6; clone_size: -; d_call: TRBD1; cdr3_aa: ASSEAGQGKSPLH
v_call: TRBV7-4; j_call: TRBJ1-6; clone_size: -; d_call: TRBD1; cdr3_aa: AITGGARNSPLH
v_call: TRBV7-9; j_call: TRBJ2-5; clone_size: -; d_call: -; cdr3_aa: ASSLGWGSQETQY
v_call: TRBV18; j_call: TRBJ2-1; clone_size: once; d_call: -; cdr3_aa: ASSPNTSSYNEQF
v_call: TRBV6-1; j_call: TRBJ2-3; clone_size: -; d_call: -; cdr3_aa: ASSEARQGTDTQY
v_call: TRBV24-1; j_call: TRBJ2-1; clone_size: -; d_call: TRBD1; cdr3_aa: ATSAQGARSYNEQF
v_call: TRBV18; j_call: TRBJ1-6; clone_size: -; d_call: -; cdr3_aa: ASSPNGLDSPLH
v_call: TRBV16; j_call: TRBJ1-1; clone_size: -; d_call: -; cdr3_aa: ASTPGATMNTEAF
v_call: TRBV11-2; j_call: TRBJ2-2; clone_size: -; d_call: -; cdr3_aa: ASSLRGVPGDTGELF
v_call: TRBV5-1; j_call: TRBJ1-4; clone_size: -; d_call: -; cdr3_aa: ASSQDGFNEKLF
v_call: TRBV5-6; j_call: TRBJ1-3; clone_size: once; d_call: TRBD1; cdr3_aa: ASSQDRGYFGNTIY
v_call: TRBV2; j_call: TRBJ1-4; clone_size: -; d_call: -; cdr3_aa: ASRGRETEKLF
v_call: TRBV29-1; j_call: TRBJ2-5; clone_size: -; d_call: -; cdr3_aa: SVRNGQQETQY
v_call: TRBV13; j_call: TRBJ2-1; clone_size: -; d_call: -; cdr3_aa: ASSLGGTDYNEQF
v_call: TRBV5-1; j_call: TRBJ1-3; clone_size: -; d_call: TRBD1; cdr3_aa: ASTDGTGRNTIY
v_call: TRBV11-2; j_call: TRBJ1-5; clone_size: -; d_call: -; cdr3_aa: ASSLVGQPQH
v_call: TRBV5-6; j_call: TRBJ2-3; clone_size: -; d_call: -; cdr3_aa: ASSLARADTQY
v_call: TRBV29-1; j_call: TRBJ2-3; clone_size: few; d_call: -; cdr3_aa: SIGEGGGDTQY
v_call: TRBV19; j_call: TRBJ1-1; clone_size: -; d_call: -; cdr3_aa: ASIMEVRAEAF
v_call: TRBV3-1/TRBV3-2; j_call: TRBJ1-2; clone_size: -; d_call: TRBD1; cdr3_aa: ASSPLLGGGGYT
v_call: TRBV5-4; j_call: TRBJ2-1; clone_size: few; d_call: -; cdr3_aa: ASSLAPQGSHNEQF
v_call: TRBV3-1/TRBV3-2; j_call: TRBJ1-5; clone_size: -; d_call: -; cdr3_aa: ASSQEPSQPQH
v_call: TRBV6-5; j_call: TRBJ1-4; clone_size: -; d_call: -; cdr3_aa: ASTPTEVVEKLF
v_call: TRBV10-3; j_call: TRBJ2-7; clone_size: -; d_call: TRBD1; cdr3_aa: AISELGQPTLEQY
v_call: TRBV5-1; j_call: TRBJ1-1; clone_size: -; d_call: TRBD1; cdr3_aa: ASSLQGARTEAF
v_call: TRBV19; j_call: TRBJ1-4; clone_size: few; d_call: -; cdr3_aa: ASSIGLLREKLF
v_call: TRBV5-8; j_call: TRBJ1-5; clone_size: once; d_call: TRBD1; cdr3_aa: ASSGTANQPQH
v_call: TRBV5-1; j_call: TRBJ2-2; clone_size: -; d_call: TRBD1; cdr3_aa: ASSLTGTVPGELF
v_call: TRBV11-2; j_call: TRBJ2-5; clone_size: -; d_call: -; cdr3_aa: ASSLDFGGWETQY
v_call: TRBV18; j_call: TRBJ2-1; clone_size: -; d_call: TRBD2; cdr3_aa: ASSPFTSGDHNEQF
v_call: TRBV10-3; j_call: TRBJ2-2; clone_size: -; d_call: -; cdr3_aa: AISEYQGNTGELF
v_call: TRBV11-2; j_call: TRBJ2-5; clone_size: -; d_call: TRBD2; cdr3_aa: ASSPGTSGRVRRETQY
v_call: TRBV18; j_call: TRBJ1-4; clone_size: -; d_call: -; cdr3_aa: ASSPGSNEKLF
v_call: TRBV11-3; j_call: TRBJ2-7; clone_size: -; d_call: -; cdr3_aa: ASSRRRGEQY
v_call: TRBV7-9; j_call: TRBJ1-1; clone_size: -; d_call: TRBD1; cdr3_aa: ASSRPGQLNTEAF
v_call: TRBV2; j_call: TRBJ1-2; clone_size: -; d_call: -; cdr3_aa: ASSGDGGYGYT
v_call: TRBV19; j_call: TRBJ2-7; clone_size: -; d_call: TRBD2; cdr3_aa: ASSALGGSYEQY
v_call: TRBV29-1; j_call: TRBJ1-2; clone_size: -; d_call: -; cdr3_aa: SVGLGARISDGYT
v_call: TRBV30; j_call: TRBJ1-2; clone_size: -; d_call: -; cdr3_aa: AWSDNVGGYT
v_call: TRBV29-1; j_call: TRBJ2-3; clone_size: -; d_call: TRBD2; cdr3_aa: SVPTSGVTDTQY